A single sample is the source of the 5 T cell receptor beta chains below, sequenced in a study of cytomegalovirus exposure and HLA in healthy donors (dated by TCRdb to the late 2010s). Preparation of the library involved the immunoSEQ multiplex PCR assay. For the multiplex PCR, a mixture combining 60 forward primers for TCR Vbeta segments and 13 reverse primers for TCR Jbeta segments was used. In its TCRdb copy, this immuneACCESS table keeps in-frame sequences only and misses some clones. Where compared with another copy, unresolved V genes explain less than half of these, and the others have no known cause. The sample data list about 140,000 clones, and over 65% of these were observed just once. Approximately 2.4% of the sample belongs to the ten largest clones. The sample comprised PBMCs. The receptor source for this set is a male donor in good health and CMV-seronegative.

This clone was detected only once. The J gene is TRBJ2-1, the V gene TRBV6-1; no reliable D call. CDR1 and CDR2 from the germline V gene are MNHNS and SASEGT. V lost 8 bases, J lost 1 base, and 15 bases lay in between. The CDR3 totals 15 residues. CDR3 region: CASGPQYSSYNEQFF. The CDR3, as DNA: TGTGCCAGCGGCCCGCAGTATTCGTCCTACAATGAGCAGTTCTTC.

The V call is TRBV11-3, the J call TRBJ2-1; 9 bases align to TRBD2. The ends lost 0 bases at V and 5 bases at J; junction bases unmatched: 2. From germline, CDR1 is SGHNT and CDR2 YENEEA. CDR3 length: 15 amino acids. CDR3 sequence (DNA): TGTGCCAGCAGCTTAGATCCTAGCGGGGACAATGAGCAGTTCTTC. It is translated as CASSLDPSGDNEQFF.

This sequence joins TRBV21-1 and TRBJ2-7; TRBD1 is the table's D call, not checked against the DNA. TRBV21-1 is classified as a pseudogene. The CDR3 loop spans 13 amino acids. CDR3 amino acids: CASRRTGGNEQYF. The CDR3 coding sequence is TGTGCCAGCAGGCGGACAGGGGGGAACGAGCAGTACTTC.

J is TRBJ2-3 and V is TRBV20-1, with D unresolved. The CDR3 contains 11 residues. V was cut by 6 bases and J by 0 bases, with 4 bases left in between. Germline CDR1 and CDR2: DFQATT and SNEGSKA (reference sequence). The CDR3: CSAESTDTQYF. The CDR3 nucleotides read TGCAGTGCAGAGAGCACAGATACGCAGTATTTT.

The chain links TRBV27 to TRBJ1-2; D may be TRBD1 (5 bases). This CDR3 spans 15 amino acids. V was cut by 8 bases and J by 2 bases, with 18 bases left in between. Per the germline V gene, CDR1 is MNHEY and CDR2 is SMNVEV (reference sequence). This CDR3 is CASRLTGVPNYGYTF. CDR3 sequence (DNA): TGTGCCAGCCGACTCACGGGGGTCCCCAACTATGGCTACACCTTC.